Many counts were recorded for the clone carrying this T cell receptor beta chain. What it binds is not known. Blood draws occurred at baseline, cycle 4 day 1, and cycle 7 day 1. The source of the sample is a study of OX40 agonist ivuxolimab in advanced cancers. The overall study: Cohort: about 80% men, mean age about 60, aged roughly 20 to 79.

The method was immunoSEQ multiplex PCR; TCRdb's version includes in-frame clones alone and lacks a portion of them. The table has approximately 26,000 clones, roughly 85% seen once. Findings and caveats of the study: Expanded peripheral T cell antigen specificity was not determined.

In germline, CDR1 is MNHEY, CDR2 SMNVEV (reference sequence). Trimming pared 5 bases from V and 8 bases from J, leaving 7 bases between. The CDR3 runs 11 residues. The sample here was CD4+ or CD8+ T cells sorted from blood, taken in a trial of the OX40 agonist ivuxolimab. The chain combines TRBV27 with TRBJ2-1, with D maybe TRBD1 (6 bases). The receptor comes from an adult with an advanced solid tumor such as melanoma, head and neck, liver or kidney cancer. The CDR3 DNA reads TGTGCCAGCAGTCAGGGGTATGAGCAGTTCTTC. Its translation is CASSQGYEQFF.